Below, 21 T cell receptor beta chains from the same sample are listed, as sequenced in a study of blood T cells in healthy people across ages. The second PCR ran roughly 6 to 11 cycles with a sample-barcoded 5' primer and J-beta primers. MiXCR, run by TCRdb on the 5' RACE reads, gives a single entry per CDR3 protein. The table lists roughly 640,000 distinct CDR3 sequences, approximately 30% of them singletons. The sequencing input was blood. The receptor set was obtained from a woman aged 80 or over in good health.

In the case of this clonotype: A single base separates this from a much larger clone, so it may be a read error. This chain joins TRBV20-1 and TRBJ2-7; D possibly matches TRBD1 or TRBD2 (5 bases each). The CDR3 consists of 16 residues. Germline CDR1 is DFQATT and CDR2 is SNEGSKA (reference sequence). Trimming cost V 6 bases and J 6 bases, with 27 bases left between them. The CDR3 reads CSASKGTVVSSPEQYF. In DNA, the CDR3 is TGCAGTGCGAGCAAGGGGACGGTTGTGTCGAGTCCCGAGCAGTACTTC.

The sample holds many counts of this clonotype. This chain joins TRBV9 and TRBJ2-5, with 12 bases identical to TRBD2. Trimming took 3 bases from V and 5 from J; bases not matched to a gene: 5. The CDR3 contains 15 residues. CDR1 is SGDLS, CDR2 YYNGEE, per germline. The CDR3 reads CASSGGLAGVETQYF. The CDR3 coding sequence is TGTGCCAGCAGCGGGGGACTAGCGGGTGTGGAGACCCAGTACTTC.

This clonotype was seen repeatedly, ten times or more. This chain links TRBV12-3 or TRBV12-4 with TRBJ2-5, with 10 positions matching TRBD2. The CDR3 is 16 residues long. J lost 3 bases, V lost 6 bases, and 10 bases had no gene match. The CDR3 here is CASSLSGGSLEETQYF. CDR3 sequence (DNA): TGTGCCAGCAGCCTTAGCGGGGGGAGCTTGGAAGAGACCCAGTACTTC.

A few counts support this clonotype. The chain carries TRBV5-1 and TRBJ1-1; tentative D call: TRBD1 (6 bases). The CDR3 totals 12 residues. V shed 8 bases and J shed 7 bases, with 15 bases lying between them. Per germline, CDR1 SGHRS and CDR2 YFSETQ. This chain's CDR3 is CASKQGLSEAFF. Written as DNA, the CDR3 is TGCGCCAGTAAACAGGGATTGAGTGAAGCTTTCTTT.

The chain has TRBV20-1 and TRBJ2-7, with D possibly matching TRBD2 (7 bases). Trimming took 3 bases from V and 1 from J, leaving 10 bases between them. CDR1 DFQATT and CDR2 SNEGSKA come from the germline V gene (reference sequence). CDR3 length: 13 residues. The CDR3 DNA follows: TGCAGTGCTAGCGGGGGGCCGTCCTACGAGCAGTACTTC. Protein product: CSASGGPSYEQYF.

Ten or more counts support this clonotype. CDR3 nucleotide sequence: TGCAGCGTTTCCCCTAGGACGGTGAACACTGAAGCTTTCTTT. Amino acid sequence: CSVSPRTVNTEAFF. The chain carries TRBV29-1 and TRBJ1-1; no clear D. Germline CDR1 is SQVTM and CDR2 is ANQGSEA. Trimming shortened V by 5 bases and J by 0 bases, and 13 bases separated the two germline ends. The CDR3 sequence is 14 residues long.

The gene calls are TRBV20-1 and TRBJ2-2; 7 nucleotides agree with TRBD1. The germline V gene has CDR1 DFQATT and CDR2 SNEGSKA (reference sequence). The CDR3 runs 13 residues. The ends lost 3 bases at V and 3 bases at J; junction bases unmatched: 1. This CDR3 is CSARTGHTGELFF. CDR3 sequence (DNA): TGCAGTGCTAGGACAGGGCACACCGGGGAGCTGTTTTTT.

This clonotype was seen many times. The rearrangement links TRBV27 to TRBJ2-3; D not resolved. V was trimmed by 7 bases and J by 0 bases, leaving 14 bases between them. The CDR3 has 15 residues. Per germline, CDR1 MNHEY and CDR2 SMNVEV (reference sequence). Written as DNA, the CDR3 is TGTGCCAGCACCCCTGACGCAAGGAGCACAGATACGCAGTATTTT. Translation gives CASTPDARSTDTQYF.

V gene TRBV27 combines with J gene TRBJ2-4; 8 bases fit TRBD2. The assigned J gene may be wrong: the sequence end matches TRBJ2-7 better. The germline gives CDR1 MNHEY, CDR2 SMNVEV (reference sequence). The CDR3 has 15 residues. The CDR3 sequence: CASIHTRAGGYEQYF. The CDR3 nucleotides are TGTGCCAGCATCCATACCCGGGCGGGAGGATACGAGCAGTACTTC.

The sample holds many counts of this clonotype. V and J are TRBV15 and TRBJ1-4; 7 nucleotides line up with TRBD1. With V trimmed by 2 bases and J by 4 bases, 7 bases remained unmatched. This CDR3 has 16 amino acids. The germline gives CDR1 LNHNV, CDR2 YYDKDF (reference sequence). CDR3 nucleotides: TGTGCCACCAGCAGATTCACAGGGGAGAGTAATGAAAAACTGTTTTTT. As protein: CATSRFTGESNEKLFF.

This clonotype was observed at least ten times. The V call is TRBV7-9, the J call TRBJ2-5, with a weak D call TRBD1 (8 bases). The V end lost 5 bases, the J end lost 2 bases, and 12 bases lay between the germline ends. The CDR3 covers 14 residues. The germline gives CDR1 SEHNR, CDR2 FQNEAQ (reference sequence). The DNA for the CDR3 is TGTGCCAGCAGCCAACAGGGGGGGCAAGAGACCCAGTACTTC. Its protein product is CASSQQGGQETQYF. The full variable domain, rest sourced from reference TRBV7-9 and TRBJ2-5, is DTGVSQNPRHKITKRGQNVTFRCDPISEHNRLYWYRQTLGQGPEFLTYFQNEAQLEKSRLLSDRFSAERPKGSFSTLEIQRTEQGDSAMYLCASSQQGGQETQYFGPGTRLLVL.

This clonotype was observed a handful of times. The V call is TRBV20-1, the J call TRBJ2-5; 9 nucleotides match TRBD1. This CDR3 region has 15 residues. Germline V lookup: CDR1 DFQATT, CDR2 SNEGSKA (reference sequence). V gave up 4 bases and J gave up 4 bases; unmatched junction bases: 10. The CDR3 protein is CSAKATGGYGETQYF. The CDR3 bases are TGCAGTGCTAAAGCCACAGGGGGCTACGGAGAGACCCAGTACTTC.

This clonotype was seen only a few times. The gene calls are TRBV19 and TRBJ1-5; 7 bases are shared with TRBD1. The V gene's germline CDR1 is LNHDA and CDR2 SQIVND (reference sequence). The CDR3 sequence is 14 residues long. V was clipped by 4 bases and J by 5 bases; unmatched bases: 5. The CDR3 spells CASSTGQVYQPQHF. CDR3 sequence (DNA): TGTGCCAGTAGTACCGGACAGGTCTATCAGCCCCAGCATTTT.

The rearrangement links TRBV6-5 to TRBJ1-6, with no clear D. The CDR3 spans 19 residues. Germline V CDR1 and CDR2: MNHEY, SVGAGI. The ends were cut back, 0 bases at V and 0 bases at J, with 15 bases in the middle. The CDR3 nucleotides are TGTGCCAGCAGTTACTCGATGTCGTCGGCCAGCTCCTATAATTCACCCCTCCACTTT. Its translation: CASSYSMSSASSYNSPLHF.

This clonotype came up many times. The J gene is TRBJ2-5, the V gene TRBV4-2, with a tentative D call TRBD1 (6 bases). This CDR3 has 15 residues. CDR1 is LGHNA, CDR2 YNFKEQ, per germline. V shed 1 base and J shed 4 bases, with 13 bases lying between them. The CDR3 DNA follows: TGTGCCAGCAGCCAAGGAGGACAGTTCCGAGAGACCCAGTACTTC. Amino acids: CASSQGGQFRETQYF.

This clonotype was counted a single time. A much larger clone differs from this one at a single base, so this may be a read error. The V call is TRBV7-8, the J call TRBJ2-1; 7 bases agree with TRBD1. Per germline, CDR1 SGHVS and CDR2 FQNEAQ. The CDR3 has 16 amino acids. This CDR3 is CARSRSDRVSYNEQFF. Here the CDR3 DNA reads TGTGCCCGCAGCCGTAGCGACAGGGTCTCCTACAATGAGCAGTTCTTC.

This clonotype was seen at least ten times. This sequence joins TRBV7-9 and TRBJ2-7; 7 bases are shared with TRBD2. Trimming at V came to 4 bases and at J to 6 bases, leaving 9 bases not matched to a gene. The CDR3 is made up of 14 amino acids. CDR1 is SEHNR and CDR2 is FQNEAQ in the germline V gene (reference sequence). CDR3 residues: CASSYGGGEGEQYF. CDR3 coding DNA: TGTGCCAGCAGCTACGGGGGAGGGGAAGGCGAGCAGTACTTC.

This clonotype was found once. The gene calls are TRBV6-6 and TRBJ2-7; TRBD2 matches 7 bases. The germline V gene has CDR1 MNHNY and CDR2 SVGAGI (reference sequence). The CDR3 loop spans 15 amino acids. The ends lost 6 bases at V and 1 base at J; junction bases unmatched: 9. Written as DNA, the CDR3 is TGTGCCAGCAGCGTAGATTTCGGGAGGTCCTACGAGCAGTACTTC. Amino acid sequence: CASSVDFGRSYEQYF.

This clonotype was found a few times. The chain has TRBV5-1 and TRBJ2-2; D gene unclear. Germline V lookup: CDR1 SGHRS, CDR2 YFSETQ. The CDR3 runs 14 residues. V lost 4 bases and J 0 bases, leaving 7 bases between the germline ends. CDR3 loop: CASSKAPNTGELFF. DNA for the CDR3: TGCGCCAGCAGCAAAGCTCCGAACACCGGGGAGCTGTTTTTT. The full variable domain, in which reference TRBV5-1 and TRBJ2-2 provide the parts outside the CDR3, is KAGVTQTPRYLIKTRGQQVTLSCSPISGHRSVSWYQQTPGQGLQFLFEYFSETQRNKGNFPGRFSGRQFSNSRSEMNVSTLELGDSALYLCASSKAPNTGELFFGEGSRLTVL.

Here the CDR3 reads CAISEPAGGDDRGMTSTDTQYF. DNA of the CDR3: TGTGCCATCAGTGAGCCGGCGGGGGGCGATGACAGGGGGATGACTAGCACAGATACGCAGTATTTT. The chain joins TRBV10-3 to TRBJ2-3, with D maybe TRBD1 (9 bases). CDR3 length: 22 amino acids. Germline CDR1 is ENHRY and CDR2 is SYGVKD. Trimming left V 2 bases short and J 0 bases short, with 30 bases between.

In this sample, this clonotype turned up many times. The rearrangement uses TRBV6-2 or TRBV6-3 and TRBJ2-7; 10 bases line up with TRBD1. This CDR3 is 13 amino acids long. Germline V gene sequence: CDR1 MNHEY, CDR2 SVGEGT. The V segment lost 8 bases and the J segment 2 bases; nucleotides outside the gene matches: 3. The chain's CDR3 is CASGQGVPYEQYF. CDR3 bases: TGTGCCAGCGGACAGGGGGTCCCCTACGAGCAGTACTTC.